This T cell receptor beta chain was sequenced for a study of identical twins. This clonotype has more than one count but fewer than ten. Its antigen is undetermined. Study results and limitations: The authors noted that invariant MAIT and iNKT cells could partly confound zero-insertion analyses.

The CDR3 has 16 residues. Germline V lookup: CDR1 SEHNR, CDR2 FQNEAQ (reference sequence). Trimming shortened V by 5 bases and J by 0 bases, and 15 bases separated the two germline ends. TCRdb reprocessed the 5' RACE reads via MiXCR and lists one record per CDR3 protein. Here the sample spans fewer than 250,000 distinct CDR3 sequences, around a tenth being singletons. The rearrangement links TRBV7-9 to TRBJ2-3, with D tentatively TRBD1 (6 bases). The source material was memory (CD45RO+) T cells sorted from blood. The clonotype comes from a woman aged 18 to 35 in good health. CDR3 nucleotides: TGTGCCAGCAGCCCCCAGGGGCGCCGGAGCACAGATACGCAGTATTTT. Translating gives CASSPQGRRSTDTQYF.